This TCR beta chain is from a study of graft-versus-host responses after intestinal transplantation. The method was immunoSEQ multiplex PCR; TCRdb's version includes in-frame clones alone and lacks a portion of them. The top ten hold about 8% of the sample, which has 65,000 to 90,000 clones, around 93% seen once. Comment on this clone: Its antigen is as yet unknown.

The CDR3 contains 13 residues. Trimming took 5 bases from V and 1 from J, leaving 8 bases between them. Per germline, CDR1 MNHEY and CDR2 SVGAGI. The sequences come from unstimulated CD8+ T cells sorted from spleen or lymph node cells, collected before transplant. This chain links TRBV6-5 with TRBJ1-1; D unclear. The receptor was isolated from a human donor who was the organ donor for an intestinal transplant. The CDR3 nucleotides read TGTGCCAGCAGTCTCAGGAAGAACACTGAAGCTTTCTTT. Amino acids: CASSLRKNTEAFF.